This record looks at one T cell receptor (beta chain) sequence and its context. What it recognizes is unknown. One entry per CDR3 protein results from TCRdb running MiXCR on the 5' RACE reads. Seen here are 45,000 to 70,000 distinct CDR3 sequences, roughly 28% observed once, and the top ten hold 2.5% to 3.5%. Whole-study findings and limits: The larger cohort examined one V-J beta rearrangement, not whole repertoires. The TCR gene usage of tumor memory CD4+ T cells clustered together with blood and lymph node memory CD4+ cells and with lymph node naive CD4+ cells.

Memory CD4+ T cells were sorted as CD4+CD45RO+CD25- cells. The material sequenced was tumor-infiltrating memory CD4+ T cells sorted from the breast tumor. Subset meaning: memory CD4+ T cells, CD4+CD45RO+CD25-. This sequence originates from a female donor with breast cancer.

CDR3 DNA: TGTGCCAGCAGCCAAGACCCGACAGGGGGAGGCGAAAAACTGTTTTTT. Translating gives CASSQDPTGGGEKLFF. The gene calls are TRBV4-2 and TRBJ1-4; 9 nucleotides line up with TRBD1. This CDR3 has 16 residues. V was pared by 0 bases and J by 8 bases, with 7 bases of the junction left unmatched. Germline CDR1 and CDR2: LGHNA and YNFKEQ.